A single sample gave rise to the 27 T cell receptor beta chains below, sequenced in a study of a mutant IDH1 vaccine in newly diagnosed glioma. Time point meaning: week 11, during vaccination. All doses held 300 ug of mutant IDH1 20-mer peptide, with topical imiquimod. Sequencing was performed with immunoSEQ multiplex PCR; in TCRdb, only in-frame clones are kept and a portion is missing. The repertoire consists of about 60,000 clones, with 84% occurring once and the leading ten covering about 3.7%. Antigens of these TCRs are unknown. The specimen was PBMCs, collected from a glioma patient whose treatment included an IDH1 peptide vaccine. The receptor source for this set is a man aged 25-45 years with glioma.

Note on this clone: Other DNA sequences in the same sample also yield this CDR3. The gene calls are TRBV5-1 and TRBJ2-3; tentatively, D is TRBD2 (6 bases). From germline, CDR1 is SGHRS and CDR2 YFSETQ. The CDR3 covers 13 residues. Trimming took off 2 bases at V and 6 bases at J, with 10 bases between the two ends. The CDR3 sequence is CASSFWGRDTQYF. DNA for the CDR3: TGCGCCAGCAGCTTTTGGGGGAGGGATACGCAGTATTTT.

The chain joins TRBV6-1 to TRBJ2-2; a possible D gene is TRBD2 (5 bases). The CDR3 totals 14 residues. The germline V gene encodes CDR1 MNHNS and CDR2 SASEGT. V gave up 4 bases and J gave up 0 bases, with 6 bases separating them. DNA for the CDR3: TGTGCCAGCAGTGCGGGGACGAACACCGGGGAGCTGTTTTTT. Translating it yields CASSAGTNTGELFF.

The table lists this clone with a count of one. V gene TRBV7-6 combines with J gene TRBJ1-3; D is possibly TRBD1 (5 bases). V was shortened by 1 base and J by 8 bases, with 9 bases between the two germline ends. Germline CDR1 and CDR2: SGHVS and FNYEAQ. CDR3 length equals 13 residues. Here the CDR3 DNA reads TGTGCCAGCAGCTTAGGTCGGGGGGACACCATATATTTT. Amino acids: CASSLGRGDTIYF. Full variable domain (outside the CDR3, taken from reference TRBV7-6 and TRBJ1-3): GAGVSQSPRYKVTKRGQDVALRCDPISGHVSLYWYRQALGQGPEFLTYFNYEAQQDKSGLPNDRFSAERPEGSISTLTIQRTEQRDSAMYRCASSLGRGDTIYFGEGSWLTVV.

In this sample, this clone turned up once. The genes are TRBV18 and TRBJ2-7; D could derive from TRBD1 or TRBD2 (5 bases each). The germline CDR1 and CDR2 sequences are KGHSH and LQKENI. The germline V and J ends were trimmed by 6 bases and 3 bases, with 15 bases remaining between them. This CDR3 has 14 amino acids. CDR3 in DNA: TGTGCCAGCTCCCGGGCCGGGACCCTCTACGAGCAGTACTTC. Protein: CASSRAGTLYEQYF.

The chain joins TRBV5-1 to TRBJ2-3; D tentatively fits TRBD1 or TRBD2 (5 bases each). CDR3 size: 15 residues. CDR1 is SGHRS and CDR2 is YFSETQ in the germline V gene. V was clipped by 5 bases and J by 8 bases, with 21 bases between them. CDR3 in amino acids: CASRKDMGLRGTQYF. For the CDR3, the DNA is TGCGCCAGCAGGAAGGACATGGGTCTACGGGGTACGCAGTATTTT.

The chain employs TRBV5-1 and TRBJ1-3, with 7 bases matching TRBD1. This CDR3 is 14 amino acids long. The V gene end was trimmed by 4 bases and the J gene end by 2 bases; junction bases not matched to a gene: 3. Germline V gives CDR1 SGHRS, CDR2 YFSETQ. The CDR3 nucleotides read TGCGCCAGCAGCCCCAGGGGGGCTGGAAACACCATATATTTT. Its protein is CASSPRGAGNTIYF.

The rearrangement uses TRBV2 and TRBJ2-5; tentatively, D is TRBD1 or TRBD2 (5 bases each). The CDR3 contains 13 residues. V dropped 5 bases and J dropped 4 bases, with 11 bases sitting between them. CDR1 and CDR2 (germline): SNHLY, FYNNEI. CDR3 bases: TGTGCCAGCAGTACCGGGGACGGAGAGACCCAGTACTTC. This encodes CASSTGDGETQYF.

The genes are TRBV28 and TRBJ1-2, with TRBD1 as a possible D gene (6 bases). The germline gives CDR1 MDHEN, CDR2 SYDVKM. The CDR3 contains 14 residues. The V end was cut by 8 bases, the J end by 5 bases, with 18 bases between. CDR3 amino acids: CASGTEGGAYGYTF. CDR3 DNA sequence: TGTGCCAGCGGGACCGAGGGGGGCGCGTATGGCTACACCTTC.

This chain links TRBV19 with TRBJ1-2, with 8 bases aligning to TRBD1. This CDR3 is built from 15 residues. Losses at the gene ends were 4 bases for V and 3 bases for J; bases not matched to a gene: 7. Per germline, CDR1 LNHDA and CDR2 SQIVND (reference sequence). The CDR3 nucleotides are TGTGCCAGTAGTAAGGACAGGGAGTGGGACTATGGCTACACCTTC. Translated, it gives CASSKDREWDYGYTF.

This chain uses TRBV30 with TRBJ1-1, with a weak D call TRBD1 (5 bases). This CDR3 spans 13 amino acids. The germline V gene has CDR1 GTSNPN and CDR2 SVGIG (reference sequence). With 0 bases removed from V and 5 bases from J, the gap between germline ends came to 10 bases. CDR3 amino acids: CAWSVGVGTEAFF. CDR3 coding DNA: TGTGCCTGGAGTGTGGGGGTGGGGACTGAAGCTTTCTTT.

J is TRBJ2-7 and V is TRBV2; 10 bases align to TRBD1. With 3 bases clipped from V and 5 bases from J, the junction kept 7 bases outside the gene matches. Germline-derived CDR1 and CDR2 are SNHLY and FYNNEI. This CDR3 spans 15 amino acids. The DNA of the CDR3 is TGTGCCAGCAGTGACGGCGGGACAGGGGCAAACGAGCAGTACTTC. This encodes CASSDGGTGANEQYF.

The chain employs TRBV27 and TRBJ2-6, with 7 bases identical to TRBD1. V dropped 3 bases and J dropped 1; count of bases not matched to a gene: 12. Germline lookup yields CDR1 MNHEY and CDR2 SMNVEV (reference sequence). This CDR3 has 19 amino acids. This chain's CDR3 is CASSFNGQGVISGANVLTF. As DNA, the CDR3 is TGTGCCAGCAGTTTCAACGGCCAGGGGGTAATTTCTGGGGCCAACGTCCTGACTTTC.

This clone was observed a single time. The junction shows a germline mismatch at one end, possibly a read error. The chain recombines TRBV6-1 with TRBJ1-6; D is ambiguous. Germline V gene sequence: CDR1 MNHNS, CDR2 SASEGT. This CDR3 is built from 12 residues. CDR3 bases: TGTGCCAGCAGGGAAGAGGGAAGATCCCTCCACTTT. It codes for CASREEGRSLHF.

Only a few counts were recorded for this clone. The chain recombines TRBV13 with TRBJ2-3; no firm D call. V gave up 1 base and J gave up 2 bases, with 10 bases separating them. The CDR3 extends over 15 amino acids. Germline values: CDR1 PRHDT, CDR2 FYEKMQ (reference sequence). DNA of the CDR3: TGTGCCAGCAGCTTAGAACCCGCCTCCACAGATACGCAGTATTTT. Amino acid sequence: CASSLEPASTDTQYF.

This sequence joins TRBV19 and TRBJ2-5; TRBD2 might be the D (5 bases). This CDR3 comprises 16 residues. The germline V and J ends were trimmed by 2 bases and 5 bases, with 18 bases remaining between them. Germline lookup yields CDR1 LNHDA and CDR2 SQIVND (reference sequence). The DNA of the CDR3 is TGTGCCAGTAGTATAAGCGGCAGCGGAAATTTGGAGACCCAGTACTTC. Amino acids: CASSISGSGNLETQYF.

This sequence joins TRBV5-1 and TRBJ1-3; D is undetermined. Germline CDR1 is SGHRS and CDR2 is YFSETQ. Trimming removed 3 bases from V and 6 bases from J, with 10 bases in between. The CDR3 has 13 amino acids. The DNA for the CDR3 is TGCGCCAGCAGCTCGGGATCATTAAACACCATATATTTT. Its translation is CASSSGSLNTIYF.

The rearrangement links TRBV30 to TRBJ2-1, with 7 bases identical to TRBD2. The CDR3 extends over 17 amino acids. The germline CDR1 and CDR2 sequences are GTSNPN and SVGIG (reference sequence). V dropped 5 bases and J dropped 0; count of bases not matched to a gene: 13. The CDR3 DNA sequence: TGTGCCTGGCAGCGGGGATCCCCATTAAGCTCCTACAATGAGCAGTTCTTC. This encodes CAWQRGSPLSSYNEQFF.

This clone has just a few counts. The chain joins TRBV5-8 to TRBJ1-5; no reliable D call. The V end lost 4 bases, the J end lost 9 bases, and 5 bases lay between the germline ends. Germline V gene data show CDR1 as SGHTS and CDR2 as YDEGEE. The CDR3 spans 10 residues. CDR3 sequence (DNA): TGTGCCAGCAGCCGAATGCCCCAGCATTTT. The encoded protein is CASSRMPQHF.

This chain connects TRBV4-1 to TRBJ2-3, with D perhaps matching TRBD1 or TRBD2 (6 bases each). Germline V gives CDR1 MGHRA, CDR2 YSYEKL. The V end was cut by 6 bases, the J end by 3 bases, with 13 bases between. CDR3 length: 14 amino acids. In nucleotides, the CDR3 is TGCGCCAGCAGTTTACTAGGGGGGACAGATACGCAGTATTTT. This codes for CASSLLGGTDTQYF.

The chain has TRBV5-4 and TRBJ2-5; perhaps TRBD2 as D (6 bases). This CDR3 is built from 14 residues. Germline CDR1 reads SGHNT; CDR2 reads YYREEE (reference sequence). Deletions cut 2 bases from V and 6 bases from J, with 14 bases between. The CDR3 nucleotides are TGTGCCAGCAGCTTAGGAGGGTACGGTCAGACCCAGTACTTC. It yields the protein CASSLGGYGQTQYF. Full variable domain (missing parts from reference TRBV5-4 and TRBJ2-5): ETGVTQSPTHLIKTRGQQVTLRCSSQSGHNTVSWYQQALGQGPQFIFQYYREEENGRGNFPPRFSGLQFPNYSSELNVNALELDDSALYLCASSLGGYGQTQYFGPGTRLLVL.

The CDR3 sequence: CASTPPGGEKLFF. The CDR3 DNA reads TGTGCCAGCACCCCGCCCGGGGGAGAAAAACTGTTTTTT. The V call is TRBV6-1, the J call TRBJ1-4, with D possibly being TRBD1 (5 bases). The CDR3 runs to 13 residues. V shed 7 bases and J shed 8 bases, with 14 bases lying between them. Germline V gene sequence: CDR1 MNHNS, CDR2 SASEGT.

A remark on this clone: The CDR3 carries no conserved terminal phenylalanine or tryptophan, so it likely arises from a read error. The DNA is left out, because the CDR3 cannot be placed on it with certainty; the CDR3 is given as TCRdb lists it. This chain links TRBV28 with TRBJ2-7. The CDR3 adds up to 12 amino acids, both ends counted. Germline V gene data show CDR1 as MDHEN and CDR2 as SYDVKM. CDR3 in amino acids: CASSFSGGTPHL.

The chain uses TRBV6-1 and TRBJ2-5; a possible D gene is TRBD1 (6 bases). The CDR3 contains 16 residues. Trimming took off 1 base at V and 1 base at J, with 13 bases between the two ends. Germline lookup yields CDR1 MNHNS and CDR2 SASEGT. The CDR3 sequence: CASSEEGTRPQETQYF. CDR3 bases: TGTGCCAGCAGTGAAGAAGGGACACGGCCCCAAGAGACCCAGTACTTC.

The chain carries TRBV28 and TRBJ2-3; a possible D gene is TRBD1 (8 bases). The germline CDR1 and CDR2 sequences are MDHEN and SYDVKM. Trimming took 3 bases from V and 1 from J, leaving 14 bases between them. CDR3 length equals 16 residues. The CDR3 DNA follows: TGTGCCAGCAGTTTGGACAGGGCGGGAGGCACAGATACGCAGTATTTT. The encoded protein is CASSLDRAGGTDTQYF.

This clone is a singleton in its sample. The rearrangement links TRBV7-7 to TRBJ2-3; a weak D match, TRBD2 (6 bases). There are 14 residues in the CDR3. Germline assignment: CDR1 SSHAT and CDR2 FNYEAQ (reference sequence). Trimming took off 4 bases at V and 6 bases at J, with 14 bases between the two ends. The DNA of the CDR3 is TGTGCCAGCAGCTCTCGGGCCCGGGGGGATACGCAGTATTTT. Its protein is CASSSRARGDTQYF.

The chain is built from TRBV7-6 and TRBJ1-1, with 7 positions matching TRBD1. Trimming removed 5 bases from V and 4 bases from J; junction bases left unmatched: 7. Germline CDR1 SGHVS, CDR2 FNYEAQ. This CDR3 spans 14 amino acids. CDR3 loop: CASSPGGGGTEAFF. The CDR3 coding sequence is TGTGCCAGCAGCCCAGGGGGGGGAGGCACTGAAGCTTTCTTT.

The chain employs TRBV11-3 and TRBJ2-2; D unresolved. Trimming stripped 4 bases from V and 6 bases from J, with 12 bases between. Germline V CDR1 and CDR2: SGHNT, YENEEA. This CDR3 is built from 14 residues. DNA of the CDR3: TGTGCCAGCAGCTCCGGACGATCCGCCGGGGAGCTGTTTTTT. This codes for CASSSGRSAGELFF.